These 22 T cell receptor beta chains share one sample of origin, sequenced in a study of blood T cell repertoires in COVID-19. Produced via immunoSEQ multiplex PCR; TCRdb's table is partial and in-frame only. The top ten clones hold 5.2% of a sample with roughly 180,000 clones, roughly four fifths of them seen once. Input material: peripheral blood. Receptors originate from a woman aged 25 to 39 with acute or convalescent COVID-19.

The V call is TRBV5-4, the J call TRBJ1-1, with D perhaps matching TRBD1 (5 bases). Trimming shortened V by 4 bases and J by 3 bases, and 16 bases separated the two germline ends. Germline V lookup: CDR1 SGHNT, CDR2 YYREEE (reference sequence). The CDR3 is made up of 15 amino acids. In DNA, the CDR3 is TGTGCCAGCAGCGGAGCAGGGAGGAAGGACACTGAAGCTTTCTTT. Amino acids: CASSGAGRKDTEAFF.

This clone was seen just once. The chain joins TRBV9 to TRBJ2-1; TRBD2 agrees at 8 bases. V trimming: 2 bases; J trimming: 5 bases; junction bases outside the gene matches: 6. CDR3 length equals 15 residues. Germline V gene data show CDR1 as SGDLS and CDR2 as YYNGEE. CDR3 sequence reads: CASSVGGSGNNEQFF. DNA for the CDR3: TGTGCCAGCAGCGTTGGAGGTAGCGGGAACAATGAGCAGTTCTTC.

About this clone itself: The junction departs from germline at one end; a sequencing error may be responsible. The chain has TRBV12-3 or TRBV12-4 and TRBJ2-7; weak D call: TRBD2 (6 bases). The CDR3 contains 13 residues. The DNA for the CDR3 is TGTGCCAGCAGTCCCCGGGACTCCTTAATCAGTAACTTC. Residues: CASSPRDSLISNF.

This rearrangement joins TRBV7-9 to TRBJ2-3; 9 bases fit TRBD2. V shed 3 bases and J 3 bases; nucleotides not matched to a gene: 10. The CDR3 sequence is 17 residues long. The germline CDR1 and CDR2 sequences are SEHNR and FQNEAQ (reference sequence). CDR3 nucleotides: TGTGCCAGCAGCTTTAGTGCGGGAGGGCCTGAAACAGATACGCAGTATTTT. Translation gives CASSFSAGGPETDTQYF.

The CDR3 coding sequence is TGTGCCAGCAGCCCTCCTCCGGGACAGGGGGGAGTTGGCTATGGCTACACCTTC. Residues: CASSPPPGQGGVGYGYTF. This chain connects TRBV7-2 to TRBJ1-2; 11 nucleotides line up with TRBD1. Germline CDR1 reads SGHTA; CDR2 reads FQGNSA. The CDR3 covers 18 residues. V lost 5 bases and J lost 4; bases outside the gene matches: 15.

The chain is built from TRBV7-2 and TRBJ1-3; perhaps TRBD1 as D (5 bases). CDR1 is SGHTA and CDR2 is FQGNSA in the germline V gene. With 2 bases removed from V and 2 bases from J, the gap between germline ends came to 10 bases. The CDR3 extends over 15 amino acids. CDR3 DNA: TGTGCCAGCAGCTTACAGGGTGCAACTGGAAACACCATATATTTT. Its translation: CASSLQGATGNTIYF.

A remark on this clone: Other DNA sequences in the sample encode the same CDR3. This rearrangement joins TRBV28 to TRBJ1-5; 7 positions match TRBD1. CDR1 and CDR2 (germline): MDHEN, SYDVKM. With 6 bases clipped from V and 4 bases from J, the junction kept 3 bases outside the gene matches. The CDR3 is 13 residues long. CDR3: CASRLQGNQPQHF. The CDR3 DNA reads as TGTGCCAGCAGGTTACAGGGGAATCAGCCCCAGCATTTT.

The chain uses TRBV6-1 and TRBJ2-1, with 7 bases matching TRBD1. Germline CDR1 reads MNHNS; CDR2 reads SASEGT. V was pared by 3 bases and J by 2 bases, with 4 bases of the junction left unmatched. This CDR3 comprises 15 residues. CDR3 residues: CASSDRGQTYNEQFF. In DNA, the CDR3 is TGTGCCAGCAGTGATCGGGGACAGACCTACAATGAGCAGTTCTTC.

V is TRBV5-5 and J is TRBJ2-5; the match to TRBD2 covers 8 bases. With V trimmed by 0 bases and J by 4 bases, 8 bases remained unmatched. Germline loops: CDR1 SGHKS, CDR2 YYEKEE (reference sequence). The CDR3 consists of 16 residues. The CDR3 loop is CASSLVWTSFGETQYF. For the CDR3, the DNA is TGTGCCAGCAGCTTGGTTTGGACTAGCTTCGGAGAGACCCAGTACTTC.

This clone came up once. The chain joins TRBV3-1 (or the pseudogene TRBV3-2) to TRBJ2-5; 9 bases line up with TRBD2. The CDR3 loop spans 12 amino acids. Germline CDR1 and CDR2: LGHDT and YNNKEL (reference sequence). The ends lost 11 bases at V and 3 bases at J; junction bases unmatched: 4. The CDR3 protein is CAAGLAEETQYF. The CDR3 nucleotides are TGTGCCGCGGGACTAGCAGAAGAGACCCAGTACTTC.

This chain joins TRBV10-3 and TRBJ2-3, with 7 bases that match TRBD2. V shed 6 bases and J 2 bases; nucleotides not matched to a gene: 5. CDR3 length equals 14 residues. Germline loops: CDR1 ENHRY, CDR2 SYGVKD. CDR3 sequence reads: CAIREAGLTDTQYF. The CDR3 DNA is TGTGCCATCAGGGAAGCGGGGCTCACAGATACGCAGTATTTT.

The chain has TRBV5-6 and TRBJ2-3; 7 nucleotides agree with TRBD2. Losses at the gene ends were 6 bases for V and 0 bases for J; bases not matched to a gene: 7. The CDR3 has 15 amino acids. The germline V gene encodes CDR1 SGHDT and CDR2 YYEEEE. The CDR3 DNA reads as TGTGCCAGCAACCTCCTAGCGGATAGCACAGATACGCAGTATTTT. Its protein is CASNLLADSTDTQYF.

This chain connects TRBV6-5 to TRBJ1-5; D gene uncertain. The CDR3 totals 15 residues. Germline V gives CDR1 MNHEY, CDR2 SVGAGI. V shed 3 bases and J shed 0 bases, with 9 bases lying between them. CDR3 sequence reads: CASSYSGNSNQPQHF. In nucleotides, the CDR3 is TGTGCCAGCAGTTATTCGGGTAATAGCAATCAGCCCCAGCATTTT.

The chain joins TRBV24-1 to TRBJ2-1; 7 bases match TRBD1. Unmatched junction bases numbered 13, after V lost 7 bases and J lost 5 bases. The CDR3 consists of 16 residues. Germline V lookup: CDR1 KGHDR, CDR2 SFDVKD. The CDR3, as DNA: TGTGCCACCAGGACACCGGGACAGTGGTTAAACAATGAGCAGTTCTTC. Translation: CATRTPGQWLNNEQFF.

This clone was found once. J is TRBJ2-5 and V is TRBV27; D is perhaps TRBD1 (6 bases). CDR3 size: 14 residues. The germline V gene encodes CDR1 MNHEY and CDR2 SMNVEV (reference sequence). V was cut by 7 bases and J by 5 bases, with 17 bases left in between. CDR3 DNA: TGTGCCAGCAAGGACAGCCCTCCAAGGGAGACCCAGTACTTC. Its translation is CASKDSPPRETQYF.

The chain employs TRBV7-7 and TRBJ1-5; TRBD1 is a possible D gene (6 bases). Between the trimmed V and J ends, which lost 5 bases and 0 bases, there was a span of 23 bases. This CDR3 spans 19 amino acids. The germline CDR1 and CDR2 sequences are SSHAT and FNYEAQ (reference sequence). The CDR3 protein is CASSVGEGVAAYSNQPQHF. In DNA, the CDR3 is TGTGCCAGCAGCGTTGGGGAGGGGGTAGCGGCTTATAGCAATCAGCCCCAGCATTTT.

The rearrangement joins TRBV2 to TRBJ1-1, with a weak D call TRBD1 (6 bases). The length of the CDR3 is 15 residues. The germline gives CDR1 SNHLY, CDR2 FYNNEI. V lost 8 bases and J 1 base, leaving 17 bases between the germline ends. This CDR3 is CASGQGQTENTEAFF. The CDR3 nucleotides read TGTGCCAGCGGCCAAGGACAGACAGAGAACACTGAAGCTTTCTTT.

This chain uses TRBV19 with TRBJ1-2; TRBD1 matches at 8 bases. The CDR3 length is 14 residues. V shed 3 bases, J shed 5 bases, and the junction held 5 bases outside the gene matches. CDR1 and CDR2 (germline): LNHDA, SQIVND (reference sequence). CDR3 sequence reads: CASSILGQAYGYTF. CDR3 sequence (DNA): TGTGCCAGTAGTATTTTGGGACAGGCTTATGGCTACACCTTC.

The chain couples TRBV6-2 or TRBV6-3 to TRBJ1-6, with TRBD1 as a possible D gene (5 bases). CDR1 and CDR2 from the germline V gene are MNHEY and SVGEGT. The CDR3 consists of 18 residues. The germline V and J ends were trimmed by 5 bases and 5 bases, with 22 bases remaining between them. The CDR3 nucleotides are TGTGCCAGCAGTAGGACGGGTGGAGCCAACAGGAATAATTCACCCCTCCACTTT. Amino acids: CASSRTGGANRNNSPLHF.

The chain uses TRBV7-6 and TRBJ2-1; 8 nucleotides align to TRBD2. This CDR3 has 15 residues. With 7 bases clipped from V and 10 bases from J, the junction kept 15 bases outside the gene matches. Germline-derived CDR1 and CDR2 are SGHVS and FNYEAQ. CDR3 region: CASTTFGTSEDEQFF. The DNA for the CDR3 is TGTGCCAGCACCACTTTTGGGACTAGTGAAGACGAGCAGTTCTTC.

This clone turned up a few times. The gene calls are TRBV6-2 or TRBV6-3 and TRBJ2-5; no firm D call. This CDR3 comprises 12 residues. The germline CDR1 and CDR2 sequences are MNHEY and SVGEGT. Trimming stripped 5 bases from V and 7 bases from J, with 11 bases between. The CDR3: CASSHSLRTQYF. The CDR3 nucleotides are TGTGCCAGCAGTCATAGCCTACGGACCCAGTACTTC.

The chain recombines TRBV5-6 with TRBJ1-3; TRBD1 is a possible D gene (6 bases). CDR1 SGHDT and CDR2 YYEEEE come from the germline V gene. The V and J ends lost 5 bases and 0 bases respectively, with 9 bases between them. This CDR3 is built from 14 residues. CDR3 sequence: CASSLQGSGNTIYF. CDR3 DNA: TGTGCCAGCAGTTTACAGGGCTCTGGAAACACCATATATTTT.